This entry lists 15 T cell receptor beta chains sequenced from one sample in a study of T cells in Graves' hyperthyroidism and ophthalmopathy. TCR beta CDR3 regions were amplified from RNA. The HTBI primer set served for first-round RT-PCR of the TCR CDR3. MiXCR, run by TCRdb on the multiplex PCR reads, gives a single entry per CDR3 protein. Among 490,000 or so distinct CDR3 sequences listed, roughly 15% were seen once. The sample comprised blood. These receptors all stem from a woman aged 25-40 years with Graves' ophthalmopathy.

This clonotype was seen a handful of times. The chain combines TRBV9 with TRBJ2-7; perhaps TRBD2 as D (6 bases). Germline V gene lookup returns CDR1 SGDLS and CDR2 YYNGEE. The CDR3 is 14 amino acids. Between the trimmed V and J ends, which lost 0 bases and 5 bases, there was a span of 12 bases. CDR3 in amino acids: CASSVGGRSDEQYF. The CDR3 nucleotides are TGTGCCAGCAGCGTAGGAGGGAGGAGCGACGAGCAGTACTTC.

The chain employs TRBV5-1 and TRBJ1-1; D remains unclear. Germline CDR1 reads SGHRS; CDR2 reads YFSETQ. The CDR3 covers 14 residues. V dropped 5 bases and J dropped 1 base, with 12 bases sitting between them. The CDR3 here is CASRLGTSNTEAFF. The CDR3 DNA sequence: TGCGCCAGCAGATTAGGAACATCGAACACTGAAGCTTTCTTT.

V usage is TRBV19 and J usage is TRBJ2-7; D remains ambiguous. Germline loops: CDR1 LNHDA, CDR2 SQIVND (reference sequence). Trimming took off 4 bases at V and 0 bases at J, with 16 bases between the two ends. This CDR3 is built from 16 residues. CDR3 sequence reads: CASSTNGAQSSYEQYF. The DNA of the CDR3 is TGTGCCAGTAGTACCAACGGAGCACAGAGCTCCTACGAGCAGTACTTC.

This clonotype was counted ten times or more. The V and J genes are TRBV28 and TRBJ2-7; the D gene is possibly TRBD2 (5 bases). The V end was cut by 1 base, the J end by 7 bases, with 17 bases between. CDR3 size: 15 residues. From germline, CDR1 is MDHEN and CDR2 SYDVKM. The chain's CDR3 is CASSLFEPNGGEQYF. DNA of the CDR3: TGTGCCAGCAGTTTATTCGAACCTAACGGCGGGGAGCAGTACTTC.

This clonotype appeared a few times. The V call is TRBV27, the J call TRBJ2-5; D gene uncertain. Germline loops: CDR1 MNHEY, CDR2 SMNVEV (reference sequence). This CDR3 spans 15 amino acids. Trimming removed 5 bases from V and 0 bases from J, with 13 bases in between. In DNA form, the CDR3 reads TGTGCCAGCAGTCTCAGTGTTTTGGACCAAGAGACCCAGTACTTC. It specifies CASSLSVLDQETQYF.

The table lists this clonotype with many counts. The chain combines TRBV7-3 with TRBJ2-2; 7 nucleotides agree with TRBD1. CDR1 and CDR2 (germline): SGHTA, FQGTGA. V gave up 5 bases and J gave up 2 bases; unmatched junction bases: 5. This CDR3 spans 15 amino acids. CDR3: CASSHRGGNTGELFF. CDR3 nucleotide sequence: TGTGCCAGCAGCCACAGGGGCGGTAACACCGGGGAGCTGTTTTTT.

This clonotype has at least ten counts. The chain employs TRBV9 and TRBJ2-3, with D perhaps TRBD2 (5 bases). Germline V gene data show CDR1 as SGDLS and CDR2 as YYNGEE. Trimming shortened V by 5 bases and J by 0 bases, and 13 bases separated the two germline ends. This CDR3 has 15 amino acids. CDR3 DNA sequence: TGTGCCAGCAGTGAAAGCGGAGATAGCACAGATACGCAGTATTTT. Encoded protein: CASSESGDSTDTQYF.

This clonotype occurred many times. This chain connects TRBV18 to TRBJ2-7; possibly TRBD2 for D (6 bases). Germline CDR1 KGHSH, CDR2 LQKENI. V lost 3 bases and J lost 4, with 22 bases in between. The CDR3 is 17 residues long. CDR3 bases: TGTGCCAGCTCACCGCCAGGGCGGGGAGAGAAGTTGTACGAGCAGTACTTC. Its translation is CASSPPGRGEKLYEQYF. The full variable domain, completed using reference TRBV18 and TRBJ2-7, is NAGVMQNPRHLVRRRGQEARLRCSPMKGHSHVYWYRQLPEEGLKFMVYLQKENIIDESGMPKERFSAEFPKEGPSILRIQQVVRGDSAAYFCASSPPGRGEKLYEQYFGPGTRLTVT.

The V and J genes are TRBV10-3 and TRBJ2-7; D is unclear. Per the germline V gene, CDR1 is ENHRY and CDR2 is SYGVKD. V dropped 7 bases and J dropped 0 bases, with 10 bases sitting between them. This CDR3 has 13 amino acids. The CDR3 nucleotides read TGTGCCATCAATGACTCGTACTCCTACGAGCAGTACTTC. Its protein is CAINDSYSYEQYF.

This clonotype has more than one count but fewer than ten. A junction boundary mismatches the germline segment, possibly from a read error. The rearrangement uses TRBV6-2 or TRBV6-3 and TRBJ1-1, with a weak D call TRBD1 (5 bases). The CDR3 is made up of 12 amino acids. Germline V lookup: CDR1 MNHEY, CDR2 SVGEGT. In nucleotides, the CDR3 is TGTGCCGGCAGTTACAGGAGCACTGAAGCTTTCTTT. Protein product: CAGSYRSTEAFF.

This clonotype came up many times. The chain has TRBV30 and TRBJ1-6; D is ambiguous. V was pared by 2 bases and J by 0 bases, with 8 bases between. Germline assignment: CDR1 GTSNPN and CDR2 SVGIG (reference sequence). This CDR3 has 15 residues. CDR3 in amino acids: CAWSFTSSYNSPLHF. The CDR3 region has the DNA TGTGCCTGGAGTTTCACGAGCTCCTATAATTCACCCCTCCACTTT.

This clonotype showed up many times. The rearrangement joins TRBV6-5 to TRBJ2-5, with D possibly matching TRBD2 (6 bases). CDR3 length: 11 residues. V was clipped by 4 bases and J by 9 bases, with 9 bases between them. Germline CDR1 and CDR2: MNHEY and SVGAGI. The CDR3 DNA is TGTGCCAGCAGTTCTCCGGGGGCCCAGTACTTC. It yields the protein CASSSPGAQYF.

The chain uses TRBV20-1 and TRBJ2-5; D may be TRBD1 (6 bases). CDR1 is DFQATT, CDR2 SNEGSKA, per germline (reference sequence). V was clipped by 3 bases and J by 5 bases, with 10 bases between them. The CDR3 has 12 residues. The DNA of the CDR3 is TGCAGTGCTAGCAGGGGAGCGGAGACCCAGTACTTC. It specifies CSASRGAETQYF.

The rearrangement links TRBV2 to TRBJ1-2; a weak D match, TRBD1 (5 bases). Germline lookup yields CDR1 SNHLY and CDR2 FYNNEI. The CDR3 spans 15 residues. V was clipped by 4 bases and J by 5 bases, with 17 bases between them. CDR3 nucleotides: TGTGCCAGCAGTGGACGGGGGGGATTACTATATGGCTACACCTTC. This codes for CASSGRGGLLYGYTF.

This clonotype was recorded a few times. The V and J genes are TRBV12-3 or TRBV12-4 and TRBJ1-5; D unresolved. The CDR3 consists of 14 residues. V dropped 2 bases and J dropped 2 bases, with 7 bases sitting between them. The chain's CDR3 is CASSLRVGNQPQHF. The CDR3 DNA follows: TGTGCCAGCAGTTTACGGGTGGGCAATCAGCCCCAGCATTTT.